A selection of T cell receptor beta chains follows, all from one sample in a study of T cell repertoires in cytomegalovirus infection. A single record per CDR3 protein comes from TCRdb applying MiXCR to the reads. This table has 680,000 or so distinct CDR3 sequences, 33% appearing once. These receptors lack a known antigen. This specimen was cultured PBMCs, taken from culture after CMV antigen stimulation. The source is a human donor in good health (CMV status not recorded). Some clones in this sample may be carry-over from other donors' samples. Each CDR3 is given with its conserved first and last residue. Each record gives: D gene, J gene, V gene, CDR3 protein. A D gene is named only where the DNA matches it firmly.

- TRBJ2-2 TRBV18 CASSPRSGGELFF
- TRBJ2-1 TRBV7-8 CAILVRGSSYNEQFF
- TRBJ1-2 TRBV19 CASTPATNRYGYTF
- TRBJ2-1 TRBV7-8 CASSLRGGRKQFF
- TRBJ2-5 TRBV6-6 CASTPLGVGTQYF
- TRBJ2-5 TRBV6-1 CASSKDRQETQYF
TRBD2 TRBJ2-1 TRBV27 CASSFSGRGDNEQFF
- TRBJ1-6 TRBV12-3/TRBV12-4 CASSLGVDNSPLHF
- TRBJ2-2 TRBV29-1 CSVGGVTGQSSGELFF
TRBD2 TRBJ2-3 TRBV12-3/TRBV12-4 CASTRGGGGSDTQYF
- TRBJ1-1 TRBV6-5 CASKGQAEAFF
TRBD2 TRBJ2-1 TRBV15 CATSRDRGGGFNNEQFF
- TRBJ1-4 TRBV7-9 CASSLVVPYEKLFF
TRBD1 TRBJ2-1 TRBV20-1 CSARDGRDRGGNEQFF
TRBD2 TRBJ2-4 TRBV5-1 CASRVGGGSENIQYF
- TRBJ1-2 TRBV7-9 CASSRTGYGYTF
- TRBJ2-1 TRBV11-3 CASSLGRYRNEQFF
TRBD1 TRBJ2-6 TRBV7-2 CASSAQGAAGANVLTF
- TRBJ2-3 TRBV7-2 CASSPDGAVDTQYF
- TRBJ2-2 TRBV19 CASSIAYQNTGELFF
TRBD2 TRBJ2-7 TRBV14 CASSQGSGGYYEQYF
- TRBJ2-3 TRBV7-2 CASSQQGLGTDTQYF
- TRBJ2-3 TRBV24-1 CATSDPDRTGTDTQYF
- TRBJ1-2 TRBV6-1 CASSPRAYGYTF
- TRBJ2-5 TRBV9 CASSVGRQKETQYF
- TRBJ2-1 TRBV6-1 CASSEEWSSLSSCNEQFF